The rows below give T cell receptor beta chains drawn from one sample of a study of CD8 T cells in Susac syndrome. TCRdb reprocessed the immunoSEQ multiplex PCR reads via MiXCR and lists one record per CDR3 protein. The table has around 230,000 distinct CDR3 sequences, roughly 96% seen once. Sequencing used CD4+ T cells from PBMCs. The receptors come from a human donor with multiple sclerosis. The CDR3 runs from the conserved cysteine through the conserved F or W. The D gene is left open where the match is weak. Some rows have no size entry. The others give once, few or many, or a class for an expanded clone.

V,size,D,J,CDR3,DNA
TRBV20-1,-,-,TRBJ1-5,CSASAGGGQPQHF,TGCAGTGCTAGTGCCGGGGGCGGTCAGCCCCAGCATTTT
TRBV6-5,-,-,TRBJ2-6,CASSYGTGDSGANVLTF,TGTGCCAGCAGCTACGGGACCGGAGACTCTGGGGCCAACGTCCTGACTTTC
TRBV19,-,-,TRBJ2-3,CASSIGGLITDTQYF,TGTGCCAGTAGTATCGGAGGGTTAATCACAGATACGCAGTATTTT
TRBV7-6,-,-,TRBJ2-7,CASSLVVNYEQYF,TGTGCCAGCAGCTTAGTTGTCAACTACGAGCAGTACTTC
TRBV19,-,-,TRBJ1-1,CASSPRAGDTEAFF,TGTGCCAGTTCGCCGAGAGCCGGCGACACTGAAGCTTTCTTT
TRBV5-1,-,-,TRBJ1-5,CASSLDTLQPQHF,TGCGCCAGCAGCTTGGATACCCTTCAGCCCCAGCATTTT
TRBV11-2,-,TRBD1,TRBJ2-7,CASSQQGYYEQYF,TGTGCCAGCAGCCAACAGGGGTACTACGAGCAGTACTTC
TRBV12-3/TRBV12-4,-,TRBD1,TRBJ1-1,CASSLQGQVEAFF,TGTGCCAGCAGTCTCCAGGGACAGGTTGAAGCTTTCTTT
TRBV3-1,-,-,TRBJ1-1,CASSPTGTSGAFF,TGTGCCAGCAGCCCTACAGGGACGTCGGGAGCTTTCTTT
TRBV24-1,-,TRBD1,TRBJ2-1,CATSDSGTGNEQFF,TGTGCCACCAGTGATTCCGGGACAGGCAATGAGCAGTTCTTC
TRBV12-3/TRBV12-4,-,-,TRBJ2-1,CASSLVRGGYNEQFF,TGTGCCAGCAGTTTGGTACGAGGGGGTTACAATGAGCAGTTCTTC
TRBV9,-,TRBD1,TRBJ1-5,CASSATGDQPQHF,TGTGCCAGCAGCGCAACAGGGGATCAGCCCCAGCATTTT
TRBV4-1,once,-,TRBJ1-5,CASSLSVDQPQHF,TGCGCCAGCAGCCTGTCCGTTGATCAGCCCCAGCATTTT
TRBV6-2/TRBV6-3,-,-,TRBJ2-7,CASSFQTVLIYEQYF,TGTGCCAGCAGTTTTCAGACAGTGCTGATCTACGAGCAGTACTTC
TRBV1,once,-,TRBJ2-1,CTSSQDVIAGGWYNEQFF,TGCACCAGCAGCCAAGATGTCATAGCGGGAGGTTGGTATAATGAGCAGTTCTTC
TRBV20-1,-,-,TRBJ1-5,CSAQPGTRYSNQPQHF,TGCAGTGCCCAACCCGGGACCCGCTATAGCAATCAGCCCCAGCATTTT
TRBV7-2,-,-,TRBJ2-5,CASSLVGGQQVETQYF,TGTGCCAGCAGCTTAGTCGGGGGACAGCAAGTGGAGACCCAGTACTTC
TRBV5-1,-,TRBD1,TRBJ2-1,CASSAGQEYNEQFF,TGCGCCAGCAGCGCGGGACAGGAGTACAATGAGCAGTTCTTC
TRBV7-8,-,TRBD2,TRBJ2-7,CASSYSATSGRREQYF,TGTGCCAGCAGCTACTCGGCGACTAGCGGGAGGAGGGAGCAGTACTTC
TRBV27,-,-,TRBJ2-2,CASSFRGTGELFF,TGTGCCAGCAGTTTTCGAGGCACCGGGGAGCTGTTTTTT
TRBV6-1,-,TRBD1,TRBJ2-7,CASSGRQGTYEQYF,TGTGCCAGCAGTGGCCGACAGGGTACCTACGAGCAGTACTTC
TRBV5-1,-,-,TRBJ1-4,CASSLARRGEKLFF,TGCGCCAGCAGCTTAGCTAGACGGGGAGAAAAACTGTTTTTT